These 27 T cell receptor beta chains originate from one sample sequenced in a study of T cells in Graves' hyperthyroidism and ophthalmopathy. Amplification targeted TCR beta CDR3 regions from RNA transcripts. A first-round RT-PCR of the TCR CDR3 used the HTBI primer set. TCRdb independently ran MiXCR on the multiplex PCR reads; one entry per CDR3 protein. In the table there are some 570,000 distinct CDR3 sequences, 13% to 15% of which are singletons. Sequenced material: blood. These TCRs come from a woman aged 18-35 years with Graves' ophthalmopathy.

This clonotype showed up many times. In DNA form, the CDR3 reads TGCGCCAGCAGCCAAGTAGGGGGTACTTTCGAGCAGTACTTC. Its translation is CASSQVGGTFEQYF. The rearrangement links TRBV4-3 to TRBJ2-7, with D possibly matching TRBD1 (6 bases). This CDR3 is built from 14 residues. Germline CDR1 is LGHNA and CDR2 is YSLEER. V was clipped by 1 base and J by 6 bases, with 13 bases between them.

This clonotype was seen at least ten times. The CDR3: CASSLGRGHYNEQFF. The CDR3 DNA is TGTGCCAGCAGCTTAGGACGCGGTCACTACAATGAGCAGTTCTTC. This sequence joins TRBV11-2 and TRBJ2-1; D remains unclear. With 1 base removed from V and 3 bases from J, the gap between germline ends came to 10 bases. The CDR3 length is 15 residues. Germline assignment: CDR1 SGHAT and CDR2 FQNNGV.

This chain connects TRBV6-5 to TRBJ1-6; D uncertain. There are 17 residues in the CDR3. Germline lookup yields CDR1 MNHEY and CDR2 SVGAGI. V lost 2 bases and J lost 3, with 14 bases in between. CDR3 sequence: CASSYILVARYNSPLHF. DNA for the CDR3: TGTGCCAGCAGTTACATCCTTGTGGCGCGCTATAATTCACCCCTCCACTTT.

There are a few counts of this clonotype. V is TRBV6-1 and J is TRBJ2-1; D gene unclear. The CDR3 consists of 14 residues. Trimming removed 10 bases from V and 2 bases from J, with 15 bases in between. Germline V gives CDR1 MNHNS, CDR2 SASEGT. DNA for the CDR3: TGTGCCACCCATTACATTGGGCCCTACAATGAGCAGTTCTTC. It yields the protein CATHYIGPYNEQFF.

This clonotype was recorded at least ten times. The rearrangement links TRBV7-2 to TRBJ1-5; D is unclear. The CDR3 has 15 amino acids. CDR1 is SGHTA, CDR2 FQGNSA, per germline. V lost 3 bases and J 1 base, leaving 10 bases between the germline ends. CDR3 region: CASSLSGLSNQPQHF. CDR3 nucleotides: TGTGCCAGCAGCTTGAGTGGTCTCAGCAATCAGCCCCAGCATTTT.

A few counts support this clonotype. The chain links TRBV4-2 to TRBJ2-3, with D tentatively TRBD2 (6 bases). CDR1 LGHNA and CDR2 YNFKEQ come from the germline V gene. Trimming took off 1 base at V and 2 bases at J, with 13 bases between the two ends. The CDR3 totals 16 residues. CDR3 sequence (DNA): TGTGCCAGCAGCCAAGGGTGGGGGGAAACCACAGATACGCAGTATTTT. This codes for CASSQGWGETTDTQYF.

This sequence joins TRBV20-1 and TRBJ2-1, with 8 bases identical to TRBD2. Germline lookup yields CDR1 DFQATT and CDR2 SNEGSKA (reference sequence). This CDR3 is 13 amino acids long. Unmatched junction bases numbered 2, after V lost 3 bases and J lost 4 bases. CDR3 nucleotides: TGCAGTGCTAGCGGGAGGGGATACAATGAGCAGTTCTTC. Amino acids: CSASGRGYNEQFF.

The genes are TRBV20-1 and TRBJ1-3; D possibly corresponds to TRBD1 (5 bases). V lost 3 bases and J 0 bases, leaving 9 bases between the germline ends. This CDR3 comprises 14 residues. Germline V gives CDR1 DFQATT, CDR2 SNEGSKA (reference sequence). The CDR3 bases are TGCAGTGCTAGCGACAGTAGCTCTGGAAACACCATATATTTT. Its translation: CSASDSSSGNTIYF.

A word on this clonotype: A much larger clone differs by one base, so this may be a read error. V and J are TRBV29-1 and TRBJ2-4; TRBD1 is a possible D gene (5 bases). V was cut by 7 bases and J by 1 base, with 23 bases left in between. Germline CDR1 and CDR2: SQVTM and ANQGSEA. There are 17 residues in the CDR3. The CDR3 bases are TGCAGCGCTGGTAAGGGGTCTACCCCTGGGGCCAAAAACATTCAGTACTTC. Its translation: CSAGKGSTPGAKNIQYF.

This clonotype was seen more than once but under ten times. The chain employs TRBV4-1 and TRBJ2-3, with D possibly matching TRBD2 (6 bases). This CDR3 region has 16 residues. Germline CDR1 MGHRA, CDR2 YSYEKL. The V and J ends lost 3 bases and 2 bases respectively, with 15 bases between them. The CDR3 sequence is CASSHPGVSATDTQYF. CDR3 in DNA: TGCGCCAGCAGCCACCCGGGGGTATCAGCCACAGATACGCAGTATTTT.

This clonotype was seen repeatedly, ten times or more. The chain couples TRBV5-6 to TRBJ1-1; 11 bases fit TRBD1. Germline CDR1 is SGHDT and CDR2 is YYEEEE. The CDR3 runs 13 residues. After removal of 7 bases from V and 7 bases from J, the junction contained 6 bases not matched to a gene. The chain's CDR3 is CASRTGGADEAFF. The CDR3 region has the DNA TGTGCCAGCCGGACAGGGGGCGCGGATGAAGCTTTCTTT.

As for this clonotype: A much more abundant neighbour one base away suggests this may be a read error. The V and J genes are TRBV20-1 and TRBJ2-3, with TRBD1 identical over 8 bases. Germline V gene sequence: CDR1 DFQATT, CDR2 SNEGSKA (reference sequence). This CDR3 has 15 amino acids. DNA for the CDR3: TGCAGTGTTTCCCGGGACAGGCTTCGCACAGATACGCGGTATTTT. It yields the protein CSVSRDRLRTDTRYF.

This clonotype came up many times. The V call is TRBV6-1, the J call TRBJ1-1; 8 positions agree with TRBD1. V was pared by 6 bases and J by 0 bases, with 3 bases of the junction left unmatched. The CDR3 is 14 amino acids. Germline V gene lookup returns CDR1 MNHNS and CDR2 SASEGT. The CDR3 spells CASREDRVNTEAFF. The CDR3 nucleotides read TGTGCCAGCAGGGAGGACAGGGTGAACACTGAAGCTTTCTTT.

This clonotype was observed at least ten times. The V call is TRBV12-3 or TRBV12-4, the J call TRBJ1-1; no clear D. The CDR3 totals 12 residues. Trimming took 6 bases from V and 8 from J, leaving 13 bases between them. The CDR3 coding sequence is TGTGCCAGCAGCTATGAGGTGCGAGAAGCTTTCTTT. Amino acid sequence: CASSYEVREAFF.

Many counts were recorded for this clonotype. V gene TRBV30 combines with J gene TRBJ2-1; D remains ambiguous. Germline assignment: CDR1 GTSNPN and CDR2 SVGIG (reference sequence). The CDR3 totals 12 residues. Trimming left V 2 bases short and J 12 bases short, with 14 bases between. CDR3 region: CAWSPFGGGQFF. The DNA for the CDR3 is TGTGCCTGGAGTCCCTTTGGTGGTGGGCAGTTCTTC.

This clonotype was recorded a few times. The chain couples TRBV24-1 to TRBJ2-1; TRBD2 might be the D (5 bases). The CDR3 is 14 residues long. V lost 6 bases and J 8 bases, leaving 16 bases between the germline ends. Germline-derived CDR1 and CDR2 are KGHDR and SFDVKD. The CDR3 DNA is TGTGCCACCAGTTTAGGCCCCCCGAGGGATGAGCAGTTCTTC. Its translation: CATSLGPPRDEQFF.

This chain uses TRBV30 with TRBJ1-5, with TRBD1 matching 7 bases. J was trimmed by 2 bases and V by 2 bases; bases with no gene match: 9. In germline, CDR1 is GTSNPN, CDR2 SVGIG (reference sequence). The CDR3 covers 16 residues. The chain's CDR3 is CAWSWAGGKGNQPQHF. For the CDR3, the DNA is TGTGCCTGGAGTTGGGCAGGGGGAAAGGGCAATCAGCCCCAGCATTTT.

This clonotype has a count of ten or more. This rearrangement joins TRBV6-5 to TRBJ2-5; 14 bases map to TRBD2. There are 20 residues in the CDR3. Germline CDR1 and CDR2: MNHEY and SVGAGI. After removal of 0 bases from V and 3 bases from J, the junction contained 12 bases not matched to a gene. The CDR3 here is CASSYSGGLAGEFPEETQYF. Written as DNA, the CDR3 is TGTGCCAGCAGTTACTCCGGGGGACTAGCGGGAGAATTCCCAGAAGAGACCCAGTACTTC.

The CDR3 DNA reads as TGCGCCAGCAGCCAACCTCCCCGGGGGGGGGACTATGGCTACACCTTC. It is translated as CASSQPPRGGDYGYTF. The chain is built from TRBV4-1 and TRBJ1-2, with a tentative D call TRBD1 (5 bases). Germline lookup yields CDR1 MGHRA and CDR2 YSYEKL. This CDR3 has 16 residues. Trimming took 2 bases from V and 3 from J, leaving 16 bases between them.

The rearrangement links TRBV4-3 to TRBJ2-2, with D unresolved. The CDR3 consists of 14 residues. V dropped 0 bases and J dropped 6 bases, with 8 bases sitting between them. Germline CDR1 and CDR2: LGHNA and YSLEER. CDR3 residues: CASSQEVRPGELFF. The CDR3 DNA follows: TGCGCCAGCAGCCAAGAGGTCCGGCCCGGGGAGCTGTTTTTT.

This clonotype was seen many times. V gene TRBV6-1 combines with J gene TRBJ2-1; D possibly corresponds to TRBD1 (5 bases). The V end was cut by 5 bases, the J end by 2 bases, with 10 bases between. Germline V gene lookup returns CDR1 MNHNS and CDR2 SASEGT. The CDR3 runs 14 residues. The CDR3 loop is CASSQSQAYNEQFF. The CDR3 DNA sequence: TGTGCCAGCAGTCAGTCACAGGCCTACAATGAGCAGTTCTTC.

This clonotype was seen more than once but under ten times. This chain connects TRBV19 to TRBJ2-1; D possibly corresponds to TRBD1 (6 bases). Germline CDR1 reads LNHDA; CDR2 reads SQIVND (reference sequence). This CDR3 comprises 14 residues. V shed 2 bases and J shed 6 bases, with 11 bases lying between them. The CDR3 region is CASSILTGGNEQFF. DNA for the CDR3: TGTGCCAGTAGTATATTGACAGGTGGCAATGAGCAGTTCTTC.

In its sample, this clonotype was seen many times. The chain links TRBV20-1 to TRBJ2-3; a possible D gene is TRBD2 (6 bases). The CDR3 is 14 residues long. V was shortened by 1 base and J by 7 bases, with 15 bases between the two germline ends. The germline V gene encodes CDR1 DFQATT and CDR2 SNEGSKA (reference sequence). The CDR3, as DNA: TGCAGTGCTAGAGTAAGGCGGGGCAGTCATACGCAGTATTTT. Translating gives CSARVRRGSHTQYF.

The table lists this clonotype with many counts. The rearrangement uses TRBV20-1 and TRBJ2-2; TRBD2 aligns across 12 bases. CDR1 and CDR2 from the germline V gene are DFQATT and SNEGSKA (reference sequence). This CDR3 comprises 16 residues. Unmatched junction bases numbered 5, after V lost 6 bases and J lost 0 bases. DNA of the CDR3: TGCAGTGCCACGGGACTAGCGGGTGCGAACACCGGGGAGCTGTTTTTT. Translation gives CSATGLAGANTGELFF.

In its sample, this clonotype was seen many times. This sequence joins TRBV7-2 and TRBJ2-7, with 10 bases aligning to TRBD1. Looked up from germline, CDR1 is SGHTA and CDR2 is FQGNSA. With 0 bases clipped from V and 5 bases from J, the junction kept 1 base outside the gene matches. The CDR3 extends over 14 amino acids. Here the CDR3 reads CASSLAGQGHEQYF. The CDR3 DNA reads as TGTGCCAGCAGCTTAGCGGGACAGGGGCACGAGCAGTACTTC.

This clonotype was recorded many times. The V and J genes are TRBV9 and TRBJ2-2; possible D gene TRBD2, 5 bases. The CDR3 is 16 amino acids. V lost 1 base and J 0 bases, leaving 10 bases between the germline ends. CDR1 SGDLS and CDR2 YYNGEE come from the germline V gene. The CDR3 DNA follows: TGTGCCAGCAGCGTAAACAGCGGTCCGAACACCGGGGAGCTGTTTTTT. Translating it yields CASSVNSGPNTGELFF.

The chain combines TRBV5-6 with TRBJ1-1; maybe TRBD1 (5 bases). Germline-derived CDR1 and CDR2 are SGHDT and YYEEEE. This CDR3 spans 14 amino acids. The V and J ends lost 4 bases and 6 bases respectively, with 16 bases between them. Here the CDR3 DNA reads TGTGCCAGCAGCCCGGACACCCGGGGGGCTGAAGCTTTCTTT. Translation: CASSPDTRGAEAFF.